This T cell receptor beta chain emerged from a study of blood T cell repertoires in COVID-19. Study summary: Samples taken during acute and convalescent COVID-19 were collected in the United States, Italy and Spain.

As handled by the study authors: It was from reference gene primer amplification that nucleated cell counts were estimated. Measured with immunoSEQ multiplex PCR; TCRdb has only the in-frame clones, and not every one. Clone size and the V and J calls come from that table; the DNA yielded D and trimming. Of 300,000 to 400,000 clones detected, 88% appear once; the ten largest clones hold roughly 0.97%. This CDR3 contains 17 residues. Germline V gene data show CDR1 as LGHDT and CDR2 as YNNKEL (reference sequence). The V gene end was trimmed by 3 bases and the J gene end by 2 bases; junction bases not matched to a gene: 9.

The sample was PBMCs or T cells enriched from blood (not recorded which). This receptor was identified in a woman aged 25 to 39 with acute COVID-19. This sequence joins TRBV3-1 (or the pseudogene TRBV3-2) and TRBJ1-5; 8 bases fit TRBD1. CDR3 residues: CASSQDATGGGNQPQHF. DNA for the CDR3: TGTGCCAGCAGCCAGGACGCAACAGGGGGGGGCAATCAGCCCCAGCATTTT.